This TCR beta chain was captured in a study of identical twins (dated by TCRdb to about 2016). About the investigation overall: To test whether fetal clonotypes persist, this study deep-sequenced TCR alpha and beta repertoires from monozygotic twins, from unrelated adults of various ages, and from cord blood. Replicate twin experiments were performed at different times using different library preparation protocols to rule out contamination. Study-wide conclusions, independent of this receptor: Abundant cord blood beta clonotypes carried fewer insertions; young adult naive repertoires showed a weaker similar trend, while memory repertoires showed none. Invariant T cells such as MAIT and iNKT could partly confound zero-insertion analyses, though diverse VJ usage argued against this for most clonotypes. In beta out-of-frame sequences, excess twin sharing was weaker, because having fewer shared sequences lowered the signal-to-noise ratio. Because the same donors could not be followed over many years, conclusions were based on cross-sectional statistical analysis. Recombination models systematically underestimated out-of-frame TCR alpha sharing in monozygotic twins but agreed with sharing between unrelated individuals. Out-of-frame TCR alpha sequences shared between twins showed an excess of low generation-probability sequences compared with coincidental sharing between unrelated individuals.

This clonotype was observed a handful of times. Its antigen target is currently unknown. No quality values exist for individual bases; no much larger clone is one base distant. Only healthy Caucasian donors were included. Three pairs of female monozygotic twins, all aged roughly 18 to 29 years, were included in the twin cohort. RNA for TCR libraries was isolated from peripheral blood mononuclear cells. The method was 5' RACE. The reads were generated on an Illumina HiSeq 2000. Template switching introduced a universal primer binding site; the final cDNA contained a unique molecular identifier, enabling accurate counting of TCR cDNA molecules. First-strand cDNA for TCR alpha and beta chains was synthesized from specific primers in the conserved constant-segment region. To control for contamination, every cDNA library was double barcoded, receiving both a SMART-Mk sample barcode and Illumina barcodes. TruSeq adapter sequences, together with Illumina sample barcodes, were added in two successive PCR steps. The TCR alpha and beta cDNA libraries were sequenced on the Illumina HiSeq platform using custom primers. The paper's data handling went like this. Unique molecular identifiers were extracted from raw reads with MiGEC, and CDR3 positions were determined with MiXCR. For each individual, recombination models were inferred using an EM algorithm with the repgenHMM and IGoR tools. The tcR package in R was used for shared clonotype analysis, with sharing normalized by the product of cloneset sizes. To study raw recombination without the effects of thymic and clonal selection, out-of-frame nonproductive sequences were analyzed. The raw public data were reprocessed by TCRdb itself: fastp quality trimming at Q25, MiXCR clonotype calling, in-frame beta chains only. Merged by CDR3 protein, the rows form single entries marked with the most common genes and DNA. The V and J calls, along with clone size, are taken from TCRdb and not from the paper's own processing. The sample includes around 690,000 distinct CDR3 sequences, with around 20% observed a single time. The ten largest clonotypes hold over 4% of the sample.

Germline trimming amounts to 4 bases on V and 2 bases on J, with 10 as the count of junction bases outside the gene matches. The CDR3 runs 16 residues from the cysteine to the phenylalanine. The retained sequence is limited to the CDR3, 48 bases, with the frame set at the first base. CDR1 and CDR2 (LGHDT, YNNKEL) derive from the germline V gene (reference sequence). Separately, the same data were catalogued under a study of T cells expressing NK-cell markers. As the second paper documents: TCR beta-chain repertoires were profiled in sorted CD3+CD56+NKG2C+, CD3+CD56+NKG2C- and CD3+CD56-NKG2C+ T-cell subsets from about 8 donors. Among the eight sequenced donors, seven were HCMV-seropositive and one was HCMV-seronegative. In several experiments an anti-gammadeltaTCR antibody was added to restrict sorting to alphabetaTCR-expressing T cells. In several donors, the dominant CD3+CD56+NKG2C+ clonotypes were among the top 10 CD8+ clonotypes and accounted for about 1.0-7.5% of CD8+ T cells. Those dominant clonotypes were again the most abundant among CD3+CD56-NKG2C+ cells in four donors, at about 28.3-65%. Whether the expanded NKG2C-expressing T cell clones were specific for HCMV antigens was left unclear. The study sequenced eight donors, all healthy volunteers chosen at random: three men and five women. To determine HCMV serostatus, a commercial ELISA kit was used to detect HCMV-specific IgG in serum. For 5 or 6 donors, unsorted PBMC were also used to sequence bulk peripheral blood T-cell repertoires. MIGEC was used to demultiplex reads and group reads by UMI, and MiTCR was used to assemble and quantify clonotypes. To exclude erroneous sequences, any TCR cDNA sequence not supported by at least two reads was discarded. The tcR package was used for downstream repertoire analysis, and clonotypes were matched between fractions using CDR3 nucleotide sequence together with V segment. VDJmatch was used to annotate antigen specificity against VDJdb, with one amino acid substitution in CDR3 permitted.

The chain employs TRBV3-1 and TRBJ2-5, with 7 junctional bases fitting TRBD2. Sequenced material: PBMCs. The TCR originated in a woman aged 18-30 years in good health. The DNA sequence is given as TGTGCCAGCAGCCGCGGGGGACCAACGAGACAAGAGACCCAGTACTTC. This translates into CASSRGGPTRQETQYF.